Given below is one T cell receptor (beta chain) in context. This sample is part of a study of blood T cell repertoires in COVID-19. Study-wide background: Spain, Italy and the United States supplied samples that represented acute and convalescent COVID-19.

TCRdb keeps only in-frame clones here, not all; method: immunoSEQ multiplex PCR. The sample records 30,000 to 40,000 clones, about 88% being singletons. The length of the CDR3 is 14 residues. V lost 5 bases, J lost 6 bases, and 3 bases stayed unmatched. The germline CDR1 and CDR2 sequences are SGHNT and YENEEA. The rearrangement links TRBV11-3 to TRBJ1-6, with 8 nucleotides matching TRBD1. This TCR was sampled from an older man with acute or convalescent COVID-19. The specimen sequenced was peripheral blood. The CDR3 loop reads CASSLDRGNSPLHF. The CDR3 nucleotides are TGTGCCAGCAGCCTCGACAGGGGTAATTCACCCCTCCACTTT.